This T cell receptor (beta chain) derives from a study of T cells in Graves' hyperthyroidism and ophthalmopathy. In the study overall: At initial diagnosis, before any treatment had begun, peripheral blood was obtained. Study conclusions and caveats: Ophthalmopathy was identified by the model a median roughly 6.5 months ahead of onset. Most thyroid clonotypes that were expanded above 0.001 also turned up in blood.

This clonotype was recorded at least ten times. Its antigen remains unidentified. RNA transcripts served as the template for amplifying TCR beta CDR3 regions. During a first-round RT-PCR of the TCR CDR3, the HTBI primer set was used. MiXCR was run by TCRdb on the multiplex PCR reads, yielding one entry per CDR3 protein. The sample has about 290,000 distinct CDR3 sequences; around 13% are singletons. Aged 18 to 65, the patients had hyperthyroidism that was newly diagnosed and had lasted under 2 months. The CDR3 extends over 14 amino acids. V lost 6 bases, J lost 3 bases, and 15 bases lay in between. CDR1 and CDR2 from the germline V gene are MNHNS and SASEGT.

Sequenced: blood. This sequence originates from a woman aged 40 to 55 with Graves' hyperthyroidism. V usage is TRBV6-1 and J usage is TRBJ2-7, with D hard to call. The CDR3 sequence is CASSPFNSLYEQYF. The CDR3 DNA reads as TGTGCCAGCAGCCCCTTTAACAGTCTCTACGAGCAGTACTTC.